This T cell receptor (beta chain) was recorded in a study of blood T cell repertoires in COVID-19. About this clone itself: At one boundary the junction diverges from the germline segment, which might be a read error.

TCRdb's copy holds only in-frame clones and misses some; the assay was immunoSEQ multiplex PCR. The repertoire consists of around 260,000 clones, with approximately 85% occurring once and the leading ten covering 0.87%. The clonotype comes from a human donor with COVID-19, enrolled during active disease. The donor label of this sample is uncertain. Source material: peripheral blood.

This CDR3 is CASSSAAAGPSYNEQFF. CDR3 DNA: TGTGCTAGCAGCTCCGCTGCCGCGGGGCCTTCCTACAATGAGCAGTTCTTC. The chain employs TRBV7-7 and TRBJ2-1; possibly TRBD2 for D (6 bases). Germline assignment: CDR1 SSHAT and CDR2 FNYEAQ (reference sequence). CDR3 length: 17 amino acids.